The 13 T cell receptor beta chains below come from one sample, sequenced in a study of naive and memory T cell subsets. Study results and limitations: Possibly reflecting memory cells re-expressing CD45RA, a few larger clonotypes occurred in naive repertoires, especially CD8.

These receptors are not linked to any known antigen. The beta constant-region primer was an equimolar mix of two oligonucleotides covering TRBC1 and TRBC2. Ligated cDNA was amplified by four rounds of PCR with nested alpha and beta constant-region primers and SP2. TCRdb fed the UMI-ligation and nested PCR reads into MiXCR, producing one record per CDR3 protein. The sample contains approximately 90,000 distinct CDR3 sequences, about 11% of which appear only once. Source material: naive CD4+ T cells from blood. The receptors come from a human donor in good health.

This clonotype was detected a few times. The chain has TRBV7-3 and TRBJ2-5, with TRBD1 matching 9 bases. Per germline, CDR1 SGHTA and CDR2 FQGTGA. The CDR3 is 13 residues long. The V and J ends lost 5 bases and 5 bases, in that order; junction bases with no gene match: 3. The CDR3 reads CASSQDRGETQYF. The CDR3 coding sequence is TGTGCCAGCAGCCAAGACAGGGGGGAGACCCAGTACTTC.

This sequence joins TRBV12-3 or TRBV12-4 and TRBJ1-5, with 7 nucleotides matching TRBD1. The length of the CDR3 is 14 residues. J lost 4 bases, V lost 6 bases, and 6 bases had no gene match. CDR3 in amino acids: CASRPGTVNQPQHF. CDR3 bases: TGTGCCAGCAGGCCCGGGACAGTAAATCAGCCCCAGCATTTT.

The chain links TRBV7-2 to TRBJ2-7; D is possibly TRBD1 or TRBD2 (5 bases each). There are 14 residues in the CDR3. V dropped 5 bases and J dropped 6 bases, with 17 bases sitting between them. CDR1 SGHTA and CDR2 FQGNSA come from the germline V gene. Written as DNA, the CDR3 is TGTGCCAGCAGCCCAGGGACCCGAGGGCTCGAGCAGTACTTC. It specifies CASSPGTRGLEQYF.

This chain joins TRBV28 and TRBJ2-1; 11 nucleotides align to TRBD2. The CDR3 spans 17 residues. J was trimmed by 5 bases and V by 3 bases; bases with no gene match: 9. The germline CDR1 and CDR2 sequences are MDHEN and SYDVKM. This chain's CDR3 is CASSFKLLAGGHNEQFF. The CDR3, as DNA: TGTGCCAGCAGTTTCAAATTGCTAGCGGGGGGTCACAATGAGCAGTTCTTC. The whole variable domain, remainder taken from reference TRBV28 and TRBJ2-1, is DVKVTQSSRYLVKRTGEKVFLECVQDMDHENMFWYRQDPGLGLRLIYFSYDVKMKEKGDIPEGYSVSREKKERFSLILESASTNQTSMYLCASSFKLLAGGHNEQFFGPGTRLTVL.

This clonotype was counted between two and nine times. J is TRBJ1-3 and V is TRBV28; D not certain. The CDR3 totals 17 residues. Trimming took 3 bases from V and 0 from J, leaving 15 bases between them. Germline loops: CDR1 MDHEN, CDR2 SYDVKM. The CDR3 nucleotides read TGTGCCAGCAGTTTTGGGCTACTTTTCCGCTCTGGAAACACCATATATTTT. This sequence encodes CASSFGLLFRSGNTIYF.

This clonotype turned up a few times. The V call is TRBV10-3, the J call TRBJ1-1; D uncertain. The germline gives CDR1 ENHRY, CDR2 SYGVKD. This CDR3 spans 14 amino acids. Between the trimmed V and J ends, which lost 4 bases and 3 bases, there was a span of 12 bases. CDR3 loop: CAISVPGEDTEAFF. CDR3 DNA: TGTGCCATCAGTGTGCCCGGGGAGGACACTGAAGCTTTCTTT.

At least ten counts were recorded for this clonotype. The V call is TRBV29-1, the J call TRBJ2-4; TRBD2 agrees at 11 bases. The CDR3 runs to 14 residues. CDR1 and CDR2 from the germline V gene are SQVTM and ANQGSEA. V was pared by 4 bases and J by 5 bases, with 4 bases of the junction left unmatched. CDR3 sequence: CSVGLAGSQNIQYF. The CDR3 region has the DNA TGCAGCGTTGGACTAGCGGGATCCCAAAACATTCAGTACTTC.

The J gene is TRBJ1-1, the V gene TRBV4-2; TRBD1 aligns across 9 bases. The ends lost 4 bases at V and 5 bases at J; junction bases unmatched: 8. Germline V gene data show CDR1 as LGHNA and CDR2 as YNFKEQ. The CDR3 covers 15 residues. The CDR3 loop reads CASSLPGQGWTEAFF. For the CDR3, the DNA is TGTGCCAGCAGCCTCCCGGGACAGGGATGGACTGAAGCTTTCTTT.

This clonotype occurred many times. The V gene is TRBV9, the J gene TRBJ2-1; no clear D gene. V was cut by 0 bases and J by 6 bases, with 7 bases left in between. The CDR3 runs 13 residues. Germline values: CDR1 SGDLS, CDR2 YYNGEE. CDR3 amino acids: CASSVGGTNEQFF. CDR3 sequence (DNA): TGTGCCAGCAGCGTAGGTGGCACCAATGAGCAGTTCTTC.

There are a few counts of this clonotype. Here the CDR3 reads CSAPGRVRSYEQYF. The CDR3 coding sequence is TGCAGTGCTCCCGGGAGGGTCAGATCCTACGAGCAGTACTTC. The rearrangement links TRBV20-1 to TRBJ2-7; 8 nucleotides agree with TRBD2. The CDR3 spans 14 residues. Germline-derived CDR1 and CDR2 are DFQATT and SNEGSKA (reference sequence). The junction had 7 bases not matched to a gene; V was cut back by 5 bases and J by 1 base.

As DNA, the CDR3 is TGTGCCAGCAGTATCGACAGGGGAACTGAAGCTTTCTTT. Its protein product is CASSIDRGTEAFF. The V call is TRBV7-3, the J call TRBJ1-1; TRBD1 agrees at 8 bases. This CDR3 has 13 amino acids. V lost 6 bases and J lost 5; bases outside the gene matches: 5. From germline, CDR1 is SGHTA and CDR2 FQGTGA.

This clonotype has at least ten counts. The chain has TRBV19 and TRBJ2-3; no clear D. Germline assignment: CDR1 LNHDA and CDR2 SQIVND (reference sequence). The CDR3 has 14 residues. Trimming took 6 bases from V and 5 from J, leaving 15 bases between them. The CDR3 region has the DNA TGTGCCAGTAGCAGCCCCGCCGGACGAGATACGCAGTATTTT. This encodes CASSSPAGRDTQYF.

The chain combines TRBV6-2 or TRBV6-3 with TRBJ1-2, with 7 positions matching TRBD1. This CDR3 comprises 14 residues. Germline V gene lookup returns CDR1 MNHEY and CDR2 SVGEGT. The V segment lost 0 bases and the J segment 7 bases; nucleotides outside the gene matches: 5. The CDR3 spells CASSYSSGGVGYTF. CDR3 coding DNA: TGTGCCAGCAGTTACTCCTCAGGGGGAGTTGGCTACACCTTC.